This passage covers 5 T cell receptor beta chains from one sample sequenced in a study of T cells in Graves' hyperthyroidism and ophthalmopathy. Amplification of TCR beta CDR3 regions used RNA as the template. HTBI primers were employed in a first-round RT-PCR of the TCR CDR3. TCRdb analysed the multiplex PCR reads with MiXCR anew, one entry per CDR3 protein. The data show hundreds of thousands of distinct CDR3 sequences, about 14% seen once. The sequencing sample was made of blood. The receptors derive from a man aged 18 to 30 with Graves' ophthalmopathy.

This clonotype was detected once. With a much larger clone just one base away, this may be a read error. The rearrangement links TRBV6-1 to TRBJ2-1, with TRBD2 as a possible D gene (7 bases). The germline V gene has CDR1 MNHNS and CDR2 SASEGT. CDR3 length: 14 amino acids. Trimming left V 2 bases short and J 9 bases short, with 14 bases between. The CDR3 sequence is CASSEYLGGREQFF. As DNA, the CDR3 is TGTGCCAGCAGTGAATACCTCGGGGGGCGTGAGCAGTTCTTC.

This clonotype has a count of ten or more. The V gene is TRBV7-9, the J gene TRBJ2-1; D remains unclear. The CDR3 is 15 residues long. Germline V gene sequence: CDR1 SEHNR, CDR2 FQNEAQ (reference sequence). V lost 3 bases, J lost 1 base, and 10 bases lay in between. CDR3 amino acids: CASSFLTGSYNEQFF. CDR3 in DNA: TGTGCCAGCAGCTTCCTGACGGGTTCCTACAATGAGCAGTTCTTC. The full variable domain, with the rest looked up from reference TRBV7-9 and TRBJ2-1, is DTGVSQNPRHKITKRGQNVTFRCDPISEHNRLYWYRQTLGQGPEFLTYFQNEAQLEKSRLLSDRFSAERPKGSFSTLEIQRTEQGDSAMYLCASSFLTGSYNEQFFGPGTRLTVL.

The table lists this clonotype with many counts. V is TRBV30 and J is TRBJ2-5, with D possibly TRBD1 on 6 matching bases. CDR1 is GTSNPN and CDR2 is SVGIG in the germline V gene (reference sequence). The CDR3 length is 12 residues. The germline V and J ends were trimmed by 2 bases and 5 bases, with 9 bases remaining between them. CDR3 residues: CAWSRGGETQYF. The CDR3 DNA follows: TGTGCCTGGAGTAGAGGGGGTGAGACCCAGTACTTC. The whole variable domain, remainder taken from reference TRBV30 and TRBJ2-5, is SQTIHQWPATLVQPVGSPLSLECTVEGTSNPNLYWYRQAAGRGLQLLFYSVGIGQISSEVPQNLSASRPQDRQFILSSKKLLLSDSGFYLCAWSRGGETQYFGPGTRLLVL.

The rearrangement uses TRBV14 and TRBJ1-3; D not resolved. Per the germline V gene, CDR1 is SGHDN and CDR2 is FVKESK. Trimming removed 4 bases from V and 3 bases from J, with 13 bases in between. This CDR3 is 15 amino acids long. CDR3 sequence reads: CASSPPPRFGNTIYF. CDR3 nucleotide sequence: TGTGCCAGCAGCCCCCCGCCCAGGTTTGGAAACACCATATATTTT.

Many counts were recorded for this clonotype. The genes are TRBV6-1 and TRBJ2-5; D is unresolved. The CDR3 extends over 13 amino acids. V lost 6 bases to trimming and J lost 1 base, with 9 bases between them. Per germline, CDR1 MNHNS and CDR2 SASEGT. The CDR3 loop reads CASRAGIQETQYF. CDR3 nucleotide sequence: TGTGCCAGCAGGGCCGGAATCCAAGAGACCCAGTACTTC.